One T cell receptor (beta chain) is described in this entry. Per the authors' pipeline: By means of reference gene primer amplification, nucleated cell counts were estimated. The repertoire was sequenced with immunoSEQ multiplex PCR; TCRdb's copy has only in-frame clones and lacks some. For V, J and clone size, that table is used; D and trimming come from the DNA. The table has hundreds of thousands of clones, around 90% seen once. The sample comes from a study of blood T cell repertoires in COVID-19. Study-wide context: The origin of the acute and convalescent COVID-19 samples was the United States, Italy and Spain.

Participant reports of clinical history set cohort assignment. The CDR3 is 13 residues long. CDR1 KGHSH and CDR2 LQKENI come from the germline V gene. V was pared by 7 bases and J by 3 bases, with 12 bases between. The sequencing input was PBMCs or T cells enriched from blood (not recorded which). The chain has TRBV18 and TRBJ1-1; tentatively, D is TRBD1 (6 bases). This receptor was taken from a woman under 30 with acute COVID-19. CDR3 sequence reads: CASFRDKYTEAFF. The DNA for the CDR3 is TGTGCCAGCTTTCGGGACAAGTACACTGAAGCTTTCTTT.